This T cell receptor (beta chain) was found in a study of shared clonotypes between healthy human individuals. This clone was observed a few times. Clones were read by immunoSEQ multiplex PCR, and TCRdb kept only the in-frame ones, dropping some. The sample has 2 million to 2.5 million clones, 90% to 97% seen once; the top ten hold less than 0.15%. This clonotype was sampled from a young man in good health. The specimen was naive CD4+ T cells sorted from blood. The subset is: CD45RA+ positively selected.

The CDR3 here is CASSLTETGELFF. The CDR3 bases are TGTGCCAGCAGCTTAACAGAGACCGGGGAGCTGTTTTTT. V and J are TRBV7-6 and TRBJ2-2; no firm D call. The CDR3 is made up of 13 amino acids. Per germline, CDR1 SGHVS and CDR2 FNYEAQ. V lost 2 bases and J 5 bases, leaving 6 bases between the germline ends.